These 9 T cell receptor beta chains share one sample of origin, sequenced in a study of blood T cell repertoires in COVID-19. Clones were read by immunoSEQ multiplex PCR, and TCRdb kept only the in-frame ones, dropping some. This table has roughly 99,000 clones, about 90% appearing once. The sample consisted of peripheral blood. These receptors all stem from a man aged 50 to 60 with COVID-19, enrolled during active disease.

The chain carries TRBV30 and TRBJ1-2; tentatively, D is TRBD1 (6 bases). V lost 2 bases, J lost 7 bases, and 11 bases lay in between. Germline loops: CDR1 GTSNPN, CDR2 SVGIG (reference sequence). CDR3 length equals 12 residues. CDR3 residues: CAWSMGHPGYTF. As DNA, the CDR3 is TGTGCCTGGAGTATGGGACACCCTGGCTACACCTTC.

The chain has TRBV3-1 (or the pseudogene TRBV3-2) and TRBJ1-1, with D unclear. V was cut by 1 base and J by 6 bases, with 18 bases left in between. The CDR3 runs 16 residues. CDR1 is LGHDT, CDR2 YNNKEL, per germline (reference sequence). The CDR3 DNA follows: TGTGCCAGCAGCCAAGGCCCCCACTTCGGTTCGGCTGAAGCTTTCTTT. Translating it yields CASSQGPHFGSAEAFF.

The V call is TRBV6-5, the J call TRBJ1-2; 7 positions match TRBD1. CDR3 length: 14 residues. Germline CDR1 MNHEY, CDR2 SVGAGI. Trimming removed 9 bases from V and 3 bases from J; junction bases left unmatched: 10. CDR3 residues: CASRNRGNHYGYTF. For the CDR3, the DNA is TGTGCCAGTCGAAACAGGGGAAACCACTATGGCTACACCTTC.

The chain uses TRBV2 and TRBJ2-3; the match to TRBD2 covers 8 bases. This CDR3 is built from 16 residues. CDR1 is SNHLY and CDR2 is FYNNEI in the germline V gene. The junction had 8 bases not matched to a gene; V was cut back by 6 bases and J by 0 bases. The CDR3 nucleotides read TGTGCCAGCAGGGACCCTAGCGGGCCTAGCACAGATACGCAGTATTTT. Translating gives CASRDPSGPSTDTQYF.

CDR3: CASSRESQETQYF. The CDR3 bases are TGCGCCAGCAGCCGGGAGTCCCAAGAGACCCAGTACTTC. The V and J genes are TRBV5-1 and TRBJ2-5, with D maybe TRBD2 (6 bases). The length of the CDR3 is 13 residues. Per germline, CDR1 SGHRS and CDR2 YFSETQ. The ends were cut back, 4 bases at V and 1 base at J, with 8 bases in the middle.

Comments on this clone: Other DNA sequences in the sample encode the same CDR3. The chain is built from TRBV19 and TRBJ2-7; maybe TRBD1 (5 bases). CDR1 and CDR2 from the germline V gene are LNHDA and SQIVND (reference sequence). CDR3 length: 11 amino acids. The V gene lost 5 bases and the J gene lost 4 bases, with 6 bases spanning the gap. The CDR3 spells CASSDSYEQYF. For the CDR3, the DNA is TGTGCCAGTAGTGACAGTTACGAGCAGTACTTC.

The chain recombines TRBV19 with TRBJ2-3, with TRBD1 matching 7 bases. From germline, CDR1 is LNHDA and CDR2 SQIVND (reference sequence). Trimming cost V 1 base and J 2 bases; bases outside gene matches: 3. This CDR3 is 15 amino acids long. CDR3 sequence (DNA): TGTGCCAGTAGTATAGGGGACAGATCCACAGATACGCAGTATTTT. This translates into CASSIGDRSTDTQYF.

CDR3 sequence: CASSEPGLAKNIQYF. CDR3 coding DNA: TGCGCCAGCAGTGAGCCCGGACTAGCCAAAAACATTCAGTACTTC. V gene TRBV10-2 combines with J gene TRBJ2-4; D possibly corresponds to TRBD2 (5 bases). From germline, CDR1 is WSHSY and CDR2 SAAADI. V was shortened by 2 bases and J by 0 bases, with 8 bases between the two germline ends. CDR3 length: 15 residues.

This chain joins TRBV6-5 and TRBJ1-1; no clear D. The CDR3 runs 14 residues. CDR1 and CDR2 from the germline V gene are MNHEY and SVGAGI. V dropped 3 bases and J dropped 0 bases, with 8 bases sitting between them. The CDR3 sequence is CASSYSTMNTEAFF. For the CDR3, the DNA is TGTGCCAGCAGTTATTCGACAATGAACACTGAAGCTTTCTTT.